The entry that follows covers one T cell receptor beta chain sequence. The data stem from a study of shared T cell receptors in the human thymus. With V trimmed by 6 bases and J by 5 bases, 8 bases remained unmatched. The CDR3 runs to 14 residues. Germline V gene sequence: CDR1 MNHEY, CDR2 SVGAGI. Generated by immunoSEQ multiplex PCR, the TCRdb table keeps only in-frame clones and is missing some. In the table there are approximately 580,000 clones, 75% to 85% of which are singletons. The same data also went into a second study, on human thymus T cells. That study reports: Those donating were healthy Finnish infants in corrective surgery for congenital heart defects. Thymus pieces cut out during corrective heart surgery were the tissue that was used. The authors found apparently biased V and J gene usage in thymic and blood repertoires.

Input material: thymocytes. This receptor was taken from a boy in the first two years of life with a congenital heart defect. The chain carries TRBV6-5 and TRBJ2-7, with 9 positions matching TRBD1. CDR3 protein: CASSLRDRDHEQYF. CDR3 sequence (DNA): TGTGCCAGCAGCCTTAGGGACAGGGACCACGAGCAGTACTTC.